This TCR beta chain was captured by sequencing in a study of shared clonotypes between healthy human individuals. Note on this clone: Its antigen is as yet unknown.

The authors divided CD4+ cells into CD45RA+ naive and CD45RA-negative memory subsets. Libraries were prepared by immunoSEQ multiplex PCR; TCRdb keeps only in-frame clonotypes and omits some of them. The sample lists millions of clones, roughly 95% seen once, with under 0.15% in the top ten. The length of the CDR3 is 15 residues. CDR1 is SGHDT and CDR2 is YYEEEE in the germline V gene. Trimming pared 3 bases from V and 3 bases from J, leaving 10 bases between. Study-wide points: Generally, naive subsets came out with larger estimated richness than memory subsets. Clonotypes not shared had lower generation probabilities than those common to all four donors.

The receptor's source is a man between 18 and 35 years old in good health. The V gene is TRBV5-6, the J gene TRBJ1-6, with TRBD1 as a possible D gene (6 bases). The sequencing sample was made of naive CD4+ T cells sorted from blood. Described subset: CD45RA+ positively selected. In DNA, the CDR3 is TGTGCCAGCAGCTGGAGGACAGACTATAATTCACCCCTCCACTTT. Protein product: CASSWRTDYNSPLHF.